This record concerns one T cell receptor beta chain sequence. The record originates from a study of blood T cell repertoires in COVID-19. Background on the study: Collection of acute and convalescent COVID-19 samples took place in the United States, Italy and Spain. In each case, the material was cDNA or gDNA derived from T cells, B-cell-depleted T cells, or PBMCs.

As originally analysed: Nucleated cell counts were estimated from reference gene primer amplification. The data were produced by immunoSEQ multiplex PCR, yet TCRdb's version contains in-frame clones alone and is incomplete. That table gives V, J and clone size, and the DNA gave D and trimming. The sample gives under 150,000 clones, around 88% of which show up once; 5.5% to 6% is in the top ten. The CDR3 totals 11 residues. Trimming cost V 0 bases and J 6 bases, with 5 bases left between them. Per the germline V gene, CDR1 is DFQATT and CDR2 is SNEGSKA (reference sequence). This clonotype was sampled from a man older than 75 with active or convalescent COVID-19. This chain connects TRBV20-1 to TRBJ1-1, with unresolved D. Material for sequencing was peripheral blood. CDR3 protein: CSARDHPEAFF. CDR3 DNA: TGCAGTGCTAGAGATCATCCTGAAGCTTTCTTT.